The TCR beta chain under discussion was sequenced for a study of blood T cell repertoires in COVID-19. Across the whole study: Researchers got acute and convalescent COVID-19 samples from the United States, Italy and Spain.

Trimming shortened V by 3 bases and J by 5 bases, and 14 bases separated the two germline ends. CDR3 length: 14 amino acids. Per the germline V gene, CDR1 is SGDLS and CDR2 is YYNGEE. In the source study's methods: Amplification with reference gene primers provided the estimates of nucleated cell counts. Using immunoSEQ multiplex PCR, the repertoire was profiled, and TCRdb retains in-frame clones only, with some absent. V, J and clone size are those of that table, while D and trimming were read from the DNA. The sample carries 80,000 to 100,000 clones, around 90% recorded once. This sequence joins TRBV9 and TRBJ2-5; D is unclear. Sequences were obtained from peripheral blood. The receptor was isolated from a woman aged 45-65 years with active or convalescent COVID-19. The CDR3 DNA sequence: TGTGCCAGCAGCGCAGAATCCACGAAGGAGACCCAGTACTTC. It codes for CASSAESTKETQYF.